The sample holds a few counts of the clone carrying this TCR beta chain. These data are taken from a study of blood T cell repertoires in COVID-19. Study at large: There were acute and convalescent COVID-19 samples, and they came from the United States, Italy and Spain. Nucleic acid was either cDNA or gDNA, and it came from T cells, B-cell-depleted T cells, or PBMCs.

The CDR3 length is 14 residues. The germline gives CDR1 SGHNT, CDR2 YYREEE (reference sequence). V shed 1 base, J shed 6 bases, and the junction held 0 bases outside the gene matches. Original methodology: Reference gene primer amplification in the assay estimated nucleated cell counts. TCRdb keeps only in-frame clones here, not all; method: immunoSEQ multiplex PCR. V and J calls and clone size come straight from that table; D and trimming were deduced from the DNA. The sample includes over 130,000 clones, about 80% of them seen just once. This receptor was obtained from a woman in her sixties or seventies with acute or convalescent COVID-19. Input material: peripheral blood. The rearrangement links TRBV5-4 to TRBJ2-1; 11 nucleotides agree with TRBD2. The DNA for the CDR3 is TGTGCCAGCAGCTTGACTAGCGGGAGCAATGAGCAGTTCTTC. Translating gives CASSLTSGSNEQFF.